This T cell receptor beta chain was sequenced in a study of T cell responses to AZD1222 COVID-19 vaccine. Doses given second, at about 4 or about 12 weeks, were pooled. A note on this clone: Its antigen remains unidentified.

This table comes from immunoSEQ multiplex PCR, and its TCRdb copy is limited to in-frame clones, with some not included. Among approximately 150,000 clones, around 83% were seen once, and the ten largest hold less than 6%. Notes on the study in general: Spike-specific TCR breadth and depth grew following two AZD1222 doses. Vaccine-associated CD4 TCRs spanned spike, dominant at 160-218 and 743-854.

Trimming shortened V by 4 bases and J by 3 bases, and 4 bases separated the two germline ends. CDR3 length: 13 amino acids. Germline lookup yields CDR1 LGHDT and CDR2 YNNKEL (reference sequence). The TCR comes from an adult who received the AZD1222 COVID-19 vaccine. Sequences were derived from peripheral blood, sampled 28 days after the second AZD1222 dose. The rearrangement uses TRBV3-1 (or the pseudogene TRBV3-2) and TRBJ2-6; the D is unclear. The CDR3 protein is CASSRGGANVLTF. The CDR3 DNA is TGTGCCAGCAGCCGGGGTGGGGCCAACGTCCTGACTTTC.